One T cell receptor beta chain is described in this entry. The data belong to a study of blood T cell repertoires in COVID-19. As handled by the study authors: Amplification with reference gene primers provided the estimates of nucleated cell counts. Repertoires were generated with immunoSEQ multiplex PCR, while TCRdb's copy carries only in-frame clones and drops some. D and trimming come from the DNA, and the V and J calls and clone size come from that table. The data contain over 100,000 clones, about four fifths of them singletons. V was pared by 6 bases and J by 7 bases, with 18 bases between. The CDR3 covers 15 residues. CDR1 LNHDA and CDR2 SQIVND come from the germline V gene (reference sequence).

V usage is TRBV19 and J usage is TRBJ1-4, with no clear D. The sample was peripheral blood. This sequence was found in a man aged 60 to 75 with active or convalescent COVID-19. CDR3: CASRKEGGLGEKLFF. The CDR3 DNA is TGTGCCAGTAGAAAAGAGGGAGGATTGGGTGAAAAACTGTTTTTT.